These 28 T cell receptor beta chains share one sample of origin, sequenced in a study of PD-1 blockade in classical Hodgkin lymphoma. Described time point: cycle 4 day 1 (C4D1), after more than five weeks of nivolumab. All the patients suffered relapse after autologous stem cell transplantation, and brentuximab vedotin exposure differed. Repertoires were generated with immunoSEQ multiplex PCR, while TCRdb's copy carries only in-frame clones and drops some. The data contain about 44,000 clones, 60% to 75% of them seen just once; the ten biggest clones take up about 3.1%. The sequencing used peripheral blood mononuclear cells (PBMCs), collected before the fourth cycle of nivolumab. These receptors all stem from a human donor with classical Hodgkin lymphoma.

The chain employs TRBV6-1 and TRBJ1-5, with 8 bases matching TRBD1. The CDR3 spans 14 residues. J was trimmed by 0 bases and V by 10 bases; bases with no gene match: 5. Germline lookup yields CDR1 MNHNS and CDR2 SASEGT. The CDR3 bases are TGTGCCATCAGACAGGGGTATAGCAATCAGCCCCAGCATTTT. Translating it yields CAIRQGYSNQPQHF.

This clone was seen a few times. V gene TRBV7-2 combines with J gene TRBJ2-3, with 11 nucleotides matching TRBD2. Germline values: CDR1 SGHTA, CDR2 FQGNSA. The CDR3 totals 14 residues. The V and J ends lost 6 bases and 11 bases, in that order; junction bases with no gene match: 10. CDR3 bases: TGTGCCAGCAGACCCGGGGCTAGCGGGGGGATGCAGTATTTT. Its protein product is CASRPGASGGMQYF.

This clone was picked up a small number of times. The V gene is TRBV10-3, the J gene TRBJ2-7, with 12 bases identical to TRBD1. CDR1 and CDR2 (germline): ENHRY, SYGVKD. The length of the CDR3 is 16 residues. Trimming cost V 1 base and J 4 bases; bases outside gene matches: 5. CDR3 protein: CAISELGQGAGYEQYF. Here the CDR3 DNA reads TGTGCCATCAGTGAGTTGGGACAGGGGGCCGGTTACGAGCAGTACTTC.

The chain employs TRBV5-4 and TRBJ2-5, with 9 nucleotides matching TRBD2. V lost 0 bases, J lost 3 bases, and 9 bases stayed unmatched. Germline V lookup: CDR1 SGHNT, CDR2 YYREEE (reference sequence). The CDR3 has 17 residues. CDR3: CASSLGGSGSAEETQYF. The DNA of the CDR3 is TGTGCCAGCAGCTTGGGGGGTAGCGGGAGTGCAGAAGAGACCCAGTACTTC. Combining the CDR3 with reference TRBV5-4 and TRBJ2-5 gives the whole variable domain ETGVTQSPTHLIKTRGQQVTLRCSSQSGHNTVSWYQQALGQGPQFIFQYYREEENGRGNFPPRFSGLQFPNYSSELNVNALELDDSALYLCASSLGGSGSAEETQYFGPGTRLLVL.

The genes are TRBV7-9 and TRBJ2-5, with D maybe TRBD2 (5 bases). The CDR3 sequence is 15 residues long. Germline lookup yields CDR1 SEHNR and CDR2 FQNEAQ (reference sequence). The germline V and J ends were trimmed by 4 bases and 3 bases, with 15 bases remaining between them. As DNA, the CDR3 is TGTGCCAGCAGCTCTGCTGGGAGTTCCGAAGAGACCCAGTACTTC. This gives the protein CASSSAGSSEETQYF.

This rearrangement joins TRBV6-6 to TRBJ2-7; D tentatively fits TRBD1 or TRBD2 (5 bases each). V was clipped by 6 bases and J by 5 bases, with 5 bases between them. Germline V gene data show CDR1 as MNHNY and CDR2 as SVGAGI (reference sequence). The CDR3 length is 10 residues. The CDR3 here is CASRGHEQYF. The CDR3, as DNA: TGTGCCAGCAGGGGACACGAGCAGTACTTC.

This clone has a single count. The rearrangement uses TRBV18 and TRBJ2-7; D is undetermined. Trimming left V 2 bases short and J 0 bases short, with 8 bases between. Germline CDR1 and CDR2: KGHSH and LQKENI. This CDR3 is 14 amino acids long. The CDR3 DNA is TGTGCCAGCTCACCATCGCAGAGCTCCTACGAGCAGTACTTC. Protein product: CASSPSQSSYEQYF. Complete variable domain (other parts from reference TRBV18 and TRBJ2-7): NAGVMQNPRHLVRRRGQEARLRCSPMKGHSHVYWYRQLPEEGLKFMVYLQKENIIDESGMPKERFSAEFPKEGPSILRIQQVVRGDSAAYFCASSPSQSSYEQYFGPGTRLTVT.

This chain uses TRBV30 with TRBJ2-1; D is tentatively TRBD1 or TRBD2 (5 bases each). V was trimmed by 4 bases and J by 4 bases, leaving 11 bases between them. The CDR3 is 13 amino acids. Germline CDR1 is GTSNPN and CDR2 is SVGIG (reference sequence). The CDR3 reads CAWTVGTYNEQFF. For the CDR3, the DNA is TGTGCCTGGACGGTAGGGACGTACAATGAGCAGTTCTTC.

CDR3 nucleotides: TGTGCCAGCAGCGAAGGGACAGGGAAGCTCTACGAGCAGTACTTC. Amino acids: CASSEGTGKLYEQYF. V usage is TRBV7-9 and J usage is TRBJ2-7; TRBD1 aligns across 9 bases. Germline V gives CDR1 SEHNR, CDR2 FQNEAQ (reference sequence). V shed 5 bases and J 3 bases; nucleotides not matched to a gene: 8. This CDR3 has 15 residues.

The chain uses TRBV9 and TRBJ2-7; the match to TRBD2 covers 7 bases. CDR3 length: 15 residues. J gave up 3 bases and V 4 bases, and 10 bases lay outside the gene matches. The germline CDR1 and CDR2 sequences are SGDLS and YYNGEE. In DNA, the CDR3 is TGTGCCAGCAGCCCCAGCGGCGGGGGAAACTACGAGCAGTACTTC. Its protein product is CASSPSGGGNYEQYF.

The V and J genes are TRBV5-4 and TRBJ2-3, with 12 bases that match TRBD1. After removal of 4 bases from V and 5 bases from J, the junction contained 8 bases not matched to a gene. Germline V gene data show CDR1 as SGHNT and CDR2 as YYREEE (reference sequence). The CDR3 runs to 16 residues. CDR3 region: CASSERGQGARDTQYF. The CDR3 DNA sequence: TGTGCCAGCAGCGAAAGGGGACAGGGGGCGCGAGATACGCAGTATTTT.

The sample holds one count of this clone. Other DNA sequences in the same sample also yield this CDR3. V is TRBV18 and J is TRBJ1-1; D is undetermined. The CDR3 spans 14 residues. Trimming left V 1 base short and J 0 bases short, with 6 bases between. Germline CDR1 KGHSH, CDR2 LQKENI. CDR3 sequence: CASSPLPVNTEAFF. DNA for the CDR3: TGTGCCAGCTCACCACTACCGGTGAACACTGAAGCTTTCTTT.

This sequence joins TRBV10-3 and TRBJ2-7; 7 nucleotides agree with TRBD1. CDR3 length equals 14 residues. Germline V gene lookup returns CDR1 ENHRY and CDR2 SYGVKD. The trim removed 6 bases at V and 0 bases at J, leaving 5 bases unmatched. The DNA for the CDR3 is TGTGCCATCAGGAAGACAGGGACCTCCTACGAGCAGTACTTC. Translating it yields CAIRKTGTSYEQYF.

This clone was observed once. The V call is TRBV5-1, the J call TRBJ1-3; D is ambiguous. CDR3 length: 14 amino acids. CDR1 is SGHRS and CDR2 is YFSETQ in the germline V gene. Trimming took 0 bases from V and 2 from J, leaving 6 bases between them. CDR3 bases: TGCGCCAGCAGCTTGGGCCAAACTGGAAACACCATATATTTT. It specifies CASSLGQTGNTIYF.

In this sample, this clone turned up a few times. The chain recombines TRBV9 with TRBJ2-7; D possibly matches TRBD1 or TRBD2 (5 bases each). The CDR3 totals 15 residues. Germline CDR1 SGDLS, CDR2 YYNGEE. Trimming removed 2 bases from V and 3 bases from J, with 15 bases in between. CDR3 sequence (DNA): TGTGCCAGCAGCGTTACACCGGGACCGATCTACGAGCAGTACTTC. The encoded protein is CASSVTPGPIYEQYF.

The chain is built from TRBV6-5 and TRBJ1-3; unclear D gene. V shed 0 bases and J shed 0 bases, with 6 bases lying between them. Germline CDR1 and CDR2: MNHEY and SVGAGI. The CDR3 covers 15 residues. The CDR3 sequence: CASSYSWNSGNTIYF. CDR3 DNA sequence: TGTGCCAGCAGTTACTCCTGGAACTCTGGAAACACCATATATTTT.

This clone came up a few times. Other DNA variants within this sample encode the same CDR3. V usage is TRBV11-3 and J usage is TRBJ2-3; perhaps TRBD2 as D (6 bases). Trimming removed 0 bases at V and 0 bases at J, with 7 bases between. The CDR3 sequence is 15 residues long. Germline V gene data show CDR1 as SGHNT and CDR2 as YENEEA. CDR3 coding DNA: TGTGCCAGCAGCTTAGACGGGGGAAGCACAGATACGCAGTATTTT. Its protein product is CASSLDGGSTDTQYF.

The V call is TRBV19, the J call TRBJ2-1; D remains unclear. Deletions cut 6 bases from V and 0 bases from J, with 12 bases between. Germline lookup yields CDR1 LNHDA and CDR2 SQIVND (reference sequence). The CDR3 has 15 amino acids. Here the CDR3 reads CASRDLPRSYNEQFF. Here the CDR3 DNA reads TGTGCCAGTAGGGACCTTCCCCGCTCCTACAATGAGCAGTTCTTC.

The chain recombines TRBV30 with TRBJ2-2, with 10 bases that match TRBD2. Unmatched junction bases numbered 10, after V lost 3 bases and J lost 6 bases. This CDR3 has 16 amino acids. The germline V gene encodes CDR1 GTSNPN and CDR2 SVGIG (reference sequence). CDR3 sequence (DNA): TGTGCCTGGAGCTGGACTAGCGGTGCCCGCCCCGGGGAGCTGTTTTTT. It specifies CAWSWTSGARPGELFF.

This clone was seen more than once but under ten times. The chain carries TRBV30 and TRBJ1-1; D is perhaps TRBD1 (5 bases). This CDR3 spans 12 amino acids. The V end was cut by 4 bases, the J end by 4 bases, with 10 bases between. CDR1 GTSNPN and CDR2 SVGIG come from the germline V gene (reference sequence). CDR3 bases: TGTGCCTGGAACCAGGGTGGCACTGAAGCTTTCTTT. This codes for CAWNQGGTEAFF.

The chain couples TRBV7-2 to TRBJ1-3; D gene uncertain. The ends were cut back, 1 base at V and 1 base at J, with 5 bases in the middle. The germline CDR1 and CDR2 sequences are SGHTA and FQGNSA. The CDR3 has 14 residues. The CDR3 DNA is TGTGCCAGCAGCTTAGTACAGTCTGGAAACACCATATATTTT. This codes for CASSLVQSGNTIYF.

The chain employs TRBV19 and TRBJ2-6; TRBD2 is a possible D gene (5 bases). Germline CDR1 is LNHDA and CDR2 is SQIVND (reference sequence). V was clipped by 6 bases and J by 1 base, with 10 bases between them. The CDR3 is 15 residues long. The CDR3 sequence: CASRGRGSGANVLTF. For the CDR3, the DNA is TGTGCCAGTAGAGGCCGGGGTTCTGGGGCCAACGTCCTGACTTTC.

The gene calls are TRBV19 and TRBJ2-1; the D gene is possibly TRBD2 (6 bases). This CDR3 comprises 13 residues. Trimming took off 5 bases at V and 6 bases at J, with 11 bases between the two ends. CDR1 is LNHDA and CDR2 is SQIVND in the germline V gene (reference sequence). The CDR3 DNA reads TGTGCCAGTAGTCTGACTAGGTCCAATGAGCAGTTCTTC. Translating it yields CASSLTRSNEQFF.

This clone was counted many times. The DNA for the CDR3 is TGCGCCAGCAGCCAAGATGGGACAGCTAATGAAAAACTGTTTTTT. It translates to CASSQDGTANEKLFF. The chain joins TRBV4-3 to TRBJ1-4, with 7 nucleotides matching TRBD1. The CDR3 covers 15 residues. The V and J ends lost 0 bases and 3 bases, in that order; junction bases with no gene match: 1. CDR1 is LGHNA, CDR2 YSLEER, per germline.

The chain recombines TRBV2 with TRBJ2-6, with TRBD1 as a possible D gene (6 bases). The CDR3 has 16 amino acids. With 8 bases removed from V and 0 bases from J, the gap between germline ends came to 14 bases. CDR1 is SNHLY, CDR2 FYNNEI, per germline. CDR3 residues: CASAGQQNSGANVLTF. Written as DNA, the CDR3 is TGTGCCAGCGCCGGACAGCAAAACTCTGGGGCCAACGTCCTGACTTTC.

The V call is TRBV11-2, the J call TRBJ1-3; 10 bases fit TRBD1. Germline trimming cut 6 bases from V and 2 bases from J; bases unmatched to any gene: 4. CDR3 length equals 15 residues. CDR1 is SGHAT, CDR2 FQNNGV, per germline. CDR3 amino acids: CASRQTGGPGNTIYF. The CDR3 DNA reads TGTGCCAGCAGGCAGACAGGGGGCCCTGGAAACACCATATATTTT.

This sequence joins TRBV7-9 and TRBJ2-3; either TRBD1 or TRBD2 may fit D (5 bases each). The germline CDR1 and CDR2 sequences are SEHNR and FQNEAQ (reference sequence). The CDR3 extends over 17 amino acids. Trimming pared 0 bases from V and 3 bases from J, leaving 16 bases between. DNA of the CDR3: TGTGCCAGCAGCTTAGCTGGGGGTAGGCTTCGGACAGATACGCAGTATTTT. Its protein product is CASSLAGGRLRTDTQYF.

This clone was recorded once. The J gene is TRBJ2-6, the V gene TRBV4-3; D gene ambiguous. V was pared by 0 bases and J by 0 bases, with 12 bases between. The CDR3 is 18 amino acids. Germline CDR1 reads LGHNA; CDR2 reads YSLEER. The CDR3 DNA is TGCGCCAGCAGCCAAGAGCCACAGTACCGCTCTGGGGCCAACGTCCTGACTTTC. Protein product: CASSQEPQYRSGANVLTF.